The 19 T cell receptor beta chains below come from one sample, sequenced in a study of cytomegalovirus exposure and HLA in healthy donors. Both 60 Vbeta primers and 13 Jbeta primers went into the PCR. Repertoires were generated with immunoSEQ multiplex PCR, while TCRdb's copy carries only in-frame clones and drops some. The sample contains around 150,000 clones, over 75% of which appear only once. Material for sequencing was PBMCs. Source of these receptors: a man over 45 in good health and CMV-seropositive.

This chain uses TRBV4-3 with TRBJ2-7, with D uncertain. CDR1 is LGHNA, CDR2 YSLEER, per germline. The V end lost 1 base, the J end lost 4 bases, and 11 bases lay between the germline ends. The CDR3 is 14 amino acids. CDR3 DNA sequence: TGCGCCAGCAGCCAAGGTAAAGCCGGGTACGAGCAGTACTTC. Encoded protein: CASSQGKAGYEQYF.

This rearrangement joins TRBV28 to TRBJ2-3; D perhaps matches TRBD1 (6 bases). Germline V gene lookup returns CDR1 MDHEN and CDR2 SYDVKM. This CDR3 is built from 12 residues. V was clipped by 11 bases and J by 2 bases, with 11 bases between them. CDR3 sequence: CASRGNTDTQYF. The CDR3 DNA reads TGTGCCTCAAGGGGGAACACAGATACGCAGTATTTT.

There are a few counts of this clone. The chain employs TRBV7-8 and TRBJ2-1, with 12 bases aligning to TRBD2. The CDR3 has 16 residues. V lost 4 bases to trimming and J lost 7 bases; unmatched junction nucleotides: 8. Germline V gene lookup returns CDR1 SGHVS and CDR2 FQNEAQ. Here the CDR3 reads CASSSWTSGEKNEQFF. The DNA for the CDR3 is TGTGCCAGCAGCTCGTGGACTAGCGGGGAGAAGAATGAGCAGTTCTTC.

This sequence joins TRBV5-1 and TRBJ2-1, with a weak D call TRBD1 (6 bases). CDR3 size: 15 residues. Looked up from germline, CDR1 is SGHRS and CDR2 is YFSETQ. V lost 5 bases, J lost 3 bases, and 15 bases lay in between. CDR3 coding DNA: TGCGCCAGCAGTGCAGGGGACACCTACTACAATGAGCAGTTCTTC. Amino acids: CASSAGDTYYNEQFF.

This clone was observed a few times. The V gene is TRBV6-1, the J gene TRBJ2-7; TRBD2 matches 9 bases. CDR1 is MNHNS, CDR2 SASEGT, per germline. This CDR3 has 15 residues. Trimming cost V 3 bases and J 0 bases; bases outside gene matches: 3. The CDR3 sequence is CASSDERGVSYEQYV. The CDR3 DNA sequence: TGTGCCAGCAGTGACGAGCGGGGGGTCTCCTACGAGCAGTACGTC.

The gene calls are TRBV19 and TRBJ2-3; TRBD2 matches at 9 bases. The V segment lost 6 bases and the J segment 1 base; nucleotides outside the gene matches: 5. The germline V gene has CDR1 LNHDA and CDR2 SQIVND (reference sequence). The CDR3 sequence is 15 residues long. The CDR3 DNA reads as TGTGCCAGTAGGAAGGTAGCGGGGGGCACAGATACGCAGTATTTT. Translating gives CASRKVAGGTDTQYF.

V is TRBV5-1 and J is TRBJ1-5, with D unresolved. From germline, CDR1 is SGHRS and CDR2 YFSETQ. The CDR3 runs to 15 residues. Trimming shortened V by 0 bases and J by 0 bases, and 7 bases separated the two germline ends. The CDR3 DNA reads as TGCGCCAGCAGCTTGGTACCCGGTAGCAATCAGCCCCAGCATTTT. Its protein product is CASSLVPGSNQPQHF.

The V gene is TRBV28, the J gene TRBJ1-2; maybe TRBD1 (5 bases). V lost 6 bases and J 7 bases, leaving 9 bases between the germline ends. The CDR3 is 11 residues long. Germline V gene lookup returns CDR1 MDHEN and CDR2 SYDVKM. CDR3 sequence (DNA): TGTGCCAGCAGCCCGGGACTTGGCTACACCTTC. Protein sequence: CASSPGLGYTF.

Of note for this clone: This same CDR3 is encoded by further DNA sequences in the sample. The J gene is TRBJ1-6, the V gene TRBV7-3; 8 nucleotides agree with TRBD1. Germline CDR1 is SGHTA and CDR2 is FQGTGA. The CDR3 is made up of 14 amino acids. The V and J ends lost 5 bases and 10 bases, in that order; junction bases with no gene match: 7. The CDR3 nucleotides read TGTGCCAGCAGCCTAGGACAGGGAATCTCACCCCTCCACTTT. As protein: CASSLGQGISPLHF.

In DNA form, the CDR3 reads TGTGCCAGCAGCCCAGCCGGCGACTACTTTGTGGGGTATTTT. Translating it yields CASSPAGDYFVGYF. This sequence joins TRBV7-9 and TRBJ2-3; possibly TRBD2 for D (5 bases). The length of the CDR3 is 14 residues. Germline-derived CDR1 and CDR2 are SEHNR and FQNEAQ (reference sequence). With 5 bases removed from V and 14 bases from J, the gap between germline ends came to 23 bases.

The chain carries TRBV7-8 and TRBJ2-7, with TRBD2 matching over 9 bases. V was pared by 2 bases and J by 2 bases, with 4 bases of the junction left unmatched. CDR1 is SGHVS, CDR2 FQNEAQ, per germline. CDR3 length: 15 residues. The CDR3 nucleotides are TGTGCCAGCAGCTTAACCCAGCGGGGGGCCTACGAGCAGTACTTC. The encoded protein is CASSLTQRGAYEQYF.

The chain combines TRBV30 with TRBJ1-2; no firm D call. V was trimmed by 3 bases and J by 6 bases, leaving 11 bases between them. The CDR3 has 12 amino acids. The V gene's germline CDR1 is GTSNPN and CDR2 SVGIG (reference sequence). In DNA, the CDR3 is TGTGCCTGGAGCCAGAGAGGGCATGGCTACACCTTC. This encodes CAWSQRGHGYTF.

The chain couples TRBV19 to TRBJ2-2; D possibly corresponds to TRBD1 (6 bases). The V and J ends lost 0 bases and 8 bases respectively, with 13 bases between them. Germline V lookup: CDR1 LNHDA, CDR2 SQIVND (reference sequence). The CDR3 loop spans 15 amino acids. The CDR3 spells CASSIDGRGLGELFF. In DNA form, the CDR3 reads TGTGCCAGTAGTATAGACGGCAGGGGCTTGGGGGAGCTGTTTTTT.

V and J are TRBV7-9 and TRBJ1-1, with 8 bases aligning to TRBD1. The CDR3 has 12 residues. J lost 8 bases, V lost 4 bases, and 3 bases had no gene match. The germline V gene encodes CDR1 SEHNR and CDR2 FQNEAQ (reference sequence). CDR3: CASSSDRAEAFF. Written as DNA, the CDR3 is TGTGCCAGCAGCTCGGACAGGGCAGAAGCTTTCTTT. Full variable domain (missing parts from reference TRBV7-9 and TRBJ1-1): DTGVSQNPRHKITKRGQNVTFRCDPISEHNRLYWYRQTLGQGPEFLTYFQNEAQLEKSRLLSDRFSAERPKGSFSTLEIQRTEQGDSAMYLCASSSDRAEAFFGQGTRLTVV.

J is TRBJ2-5 and V is TRBV5-4; maybe TRBD1 (6 bases). Trimming cost V 4 bases and J 4 bases, with 20 bases left between them. CDR1 SGHNT and CDR2 YYREEE come from the germline V gene (reference sequence). The CDR3 covers 16 residues. In nucleotides, the CDR3 is TGTGCCAGCAGCACCGGAGCTGGGGGCGGTTCAGAGACCCAGTACTTC. It yields the protein CASSTGAGGGSETQYF.

This chain uses TRBV7-9 with TRBJ2-7, with a possible D match to TRBD1 (6 bases). This CDR3 contains 14 residues. Per germline, CDR1 SEHNR and CDR2 FQNEAQ (reference sequence). V lost 5 bases to trimming and J lost 0 bases, with 11 bases between them. CDR3 in amino acids: CASSLRDTSYEQYF. Written as DNA, the CDR3 is TGTGCCAGCAGCCTCAGGGACACCTCCTACGAGCAGTACTTC.

V usage is TRBV28 and J usage is TRBJ1-2, with unresolved D. The CDR3 loop spans 12 amino acids. V was trimmed by 6 bases and J by 7 bases, leaving 12 bases between them. CDR1 and CDR2 (germline): MDHEN, SYDVKM. The chain's CDR3 is CASRELRFGYTF. CDR3 sequence (DNA): TGTGCCAGCAGGGAACTAAGGTTTGGCTACACCTTC.

The CDR3: CASRTGGDTEAFF. CDR3 sequence (DNA): TGTGCCAGTCGGACAGGTGGGGACACTGAAGCTTTCTTT. V is TRBV19 and J is TRBJ1-1; 7 nucleotides agree with TRBD1. Germline V CDR1 and CDR2: LNHDA, SQIVND (reference sequence). The V gene end was trimmed by 8 bases and the J gene end by 3 bases; junction bases not matched to a gene: 6. The CDR3 is made up of 13 amino acids.

This clone was counted a single time. The gene calls are TRBV6-1 and TRBJ2-3, with TRBD2 matching 9 bases. CDR3 length: 20 amino acids. J gave up 0 bases and V 2 bases, and 15 bases lay outside the gene matches. Germline CDR1 reads MNHNS; CDR2 reads SASEGT. The chain's CDR3 is CASSERWGAGGRGSTDTQYF. In DNA, the CDR3 is TGTGCCAGCAGTGAACGGTGGGGAGCGGGGGGACGCGGTAGCACAGATACGCAGTATTTT.